A selection of T cell receptor beta chains follows, all from one sample in a study of CD8+CD57+ T cells in acquired aplastic anemia. TCRdb called the reads again in MiXCR, with one record for every CDR3 protein. The profile shows roughly 190,000 distinct CDR3 sequences, 48% of them singletons. Sequencing used sorted CD4+, CD8+, or CD8+CD57+ T cells (not recorded which) from PBMCs. The receptor set was obtained from a human donor with aplastic anemia. Each CDR3 is given with its conserved first and last residue. The D gene is left open where the match is weak. Size tells how often a clone was seen (once, few, many) or the class of an expanded clone, and some rows leave it out.

CASSEVGMGTDTQYF	TGTGCCAGCAGTGAAGTGGGGATGGGCACAGATACGCAGTATTTT	NA	NA	TRBV2	TRBJ2-3
CASSPPGDTQYF	TGCGCCAGCAGCCCCCCCGGAGATACGCAGTATTTT	NA	many	TRBV5-1	TRBJ2-3
CSVEVDRESETQYF	TGCAGCGTTGAAGTAGACAGGGAGTCAGAGACCCAGTACTTC	TRBD1	NA	TRBV29-1	TRBJ2-5
CAIRYSSGSYEQYF	TGTGCCATCAGGTACAGTTCCGGCTCCTACGAGCAGTACTTC	NA	NA	TRBV10-3	TRBJ2-7
CASSLTQQQGIDSPLHF	TGTGCCAGCAGCTTAACCCAGCAACAGGGTATCGATTCACCCCTCCACTTT	NA	few	TRBV7-6	TRBJ1-6
CASSTPGQGVNSPLHF	TGTGCCAGCAGTACTCCGGGACAGGGGGTTAATTCACCCCTCCACTTT	TRBD1	NA	TRBV5-4	TRBJ1-6
CATSDLQGASGANVLTF	TGTGCCACCAGTGATTTACAGGGAGCCTCTGGGGCCAACGTCCTGACTTTC	NA	NA	TRBV24-1	TRBJ2-6
CASSLEVPNSPLHF	TGTGCCAGCAGCTTAGAAGTGCCCAATTCACCCCTCCACTTT	NA	NA	TRBV11-2	TRBJ1-6
CSARPTSGSEQYF	TGCAGTGCTAGACCGACTTCGGGGTCCGAGCAGTACTTC	NA	once	TRBV20-1	TRBJ2-7
CATSKGTSLSCEQYF	TGTGCCACCAGCAAGGGAACTAGTCTCTCCTGCGAGCAGTACTTC	NA	NA	TRBV15	TRBJ2-7
CASSLAVSGANVLTF	TGTGCCAGCAGTTTAGCGGTCTCTGGGGCCAACGTCCTGACTTTC	NA	many	TRBV12-3/TRBV12-4	TRBJ2-6
CATSRTGGKEGEAFF	TGTGCCACCAGCCGAACAGGGGGTAAGGAGGGTGAAGCTTTCTTT	TRBD1	many	TRBV24-1	TRBJ1-1
CASSPQGPNTEAFF	TGCGCCAGCAGCCCGCAGGGGCCGAACACTGAAGCTTTCTTT	NA	many	TRBV5-1	TRBJ1-1
CAISKMVAARQATGELFF	TGTGCCATCAGCAAGATGGTAGCGGCGCGACAGGCCACCGGGGAGCTGTTTTTT	NA	NA	TRBV10-3	TRBJ2-2
CASRPERGPYEQYF	TGTGCCAGCAGACCCGAGAGGGGGCCGTACGAGCAGTACTTC	TRBD1	NA	TRBV12-3/TRBV12-4	TRBJ2-7
CASSLKAGSPLHF	TGTGCCAGCAGTTTAAAAGCTGGCTCACCCCTCCACTTT	NA	many	TRBV12-3/TRBV12-4	TRBJ1-6
CARRDTASPQHF	TGTGCCAGGAGAGACACGGCCTCCCCCCAGCATTTT	NA	few	TRBV24-1	TRBJ1-5
CASSSRGHSTTEAFF	TGTGCCAGCAGCTCGAGGGGACACTCTACGACTGAAGCTTTCTTT	NA	many	TRBV7-9	TRBJ1-1
CASTGSGYNEQFF	TGTGCCAGCACCGGGAGCGGCTACAATGAGCAGTTCTTC	NA	few	TRBV7-9	TRBJ2-1
CASSQLKQGTGGETQYF	TGTGCCAGCAGCCAACTGAAACAAGGGACAGGGGGAGAGACCCAGTACTTC	TRBD1	NA	TRBV11-1	TRBJ2-5